Below are 14 T cell receptor beta chains sequenced from a single sample in a study of blood T cell repertoires in COVID-19. Some clones are missing from TCRdb's copy, which holds only in-frame ones; the method was immunoSEQ multiplex PCR. The sample contains around 160,000 clones, 70% to 90% of which appear only once. Sequenced: peripheral blood. These receptors were obtained from a man aged 60 to 69 with active or convalescent COVID-19.

The CDR3 region has the DNA TGTGCCAGTAGTGATGAAGGTATAGCGGGAGGGCCGGCGGGGAACAATGAGCAGTTCTTC. Protein sequence: CASSDEGIAGGPAGNNEQFF. V gene TRBV19 combines with J gene TRBJ2-1; 11 bases map to TRBD2. The CDR3 runs 20 residues. CDR1 is LNHDA and CDR2 is SQIVND in the germline V gene (reference sequence). V gave up 5 bases and J gave up 5 bases; unmatched junction bases: 20.

V gene TRBV19 combines with J gene TRBJ1-5; 7 bases are a match to TRBD1. The V and J ends lost 6 bases and 1 base, in that order; junction bases with no gene match: 15. The CDR3 runs to 18 residues. In germline, CDR1 is LNHDA, CDR2 SQIVND (reference sequence). The CDR3 DNA sequence: TGTGCCAGTAGCAATAGGGGACCGACAGGGTTAAGCAATCAGCCCCAGCATTTT. It is translated as CASSNRGPTGLSNQPQHF.

The chain employs TRBV9 and TRBJ2-6, with D hard to call. Per germline, CDR1 SGDLS and CDR2 YYNGEE. This CDR3 is 15 amino acids long. Trimming stripped 4 bases from V and 0 bases from J, with 8 bases between. The DNA for the CDR3 is TGTGCCAGCAGCTCCCTCCGCTCTGGGGCCAACGTCCTGACTTTC. It specifies CASSSLRSGANVLTF.

This chain links TRBV3-1 (or the pseudogene TRBV3-2) with TRBJ2-5; D perhaps matches TRBD2 (5 bases). Germline V gene data show CDR1 as LGHDT and CDR2 as YNNKEL (reference sequence). V lost 10 bases to trimming and J lost 7 bases, with 19 bases between them. This CDR3 spans 13 amino acids. The DNA of the CDR3 is TGTGCCACCATTGCCGGGGTGACTGGGACCCAGTACTTC. This encodes CATIAGVTGTQYF.

This clone was found a few times. V and J are TRBV9 and TRBJ2-1, with 10 bases lining up with TRBD1. The germline V gene encodes CDR1 SGDLS and CDR2 YYNGEE. V lost 4 bases and J lost 9; bases outside the gene matches: 10. This CDR3 is built from 15 residues. The CDR3 spells CASSFSGQGGSEQFF. CDR3 bases: TGTGCCAGCAGCTTTTCAGGACAGGGGGGAAGTGAGCAGTTCTTC.

V is TRBV7-6 and J is TRBJ2-5; tentative D call: TRBD1 (5 bases). This CDR3 is built from 14 residues. Trimming took 3 bases from V and 1 from J, leaving 9 bases between them. The germline V gene has CDR1 SGHVS and CDR2 FNYEAQ. In nucleotides, the CDR3 is TGTGCCAGCAGCTTGTTACAGGCCCAAGAGACCCAGTACTTC. Translation: CASSLLQAQETQYF. Supplemented by reference TRBV7-6 and TRBJ2-5, the full variable domain reads GAGVSQSPRYKVTKRGQDVALRCDPISGHVSLYWYRQALGQGPEFLTYFNYEAQQDKSGLPNDRFSAERPEGSISTLTIQRTEQRDSAMYRCASSLLQAQETQYFGPGTRLLVL.

This clone has a handful of counts. The rearrangement uses TRBV28 and TRBJ1-2; D gene ambiguous. Per the germline V gene, CDR1 is MDHEN and CDR2 is SYDVKM. The CDR3 has 14 amino acids. Trimming took off 5 bases at V and 2 bases at J, with 12 bases between the two ends. CDR3 in amino acids: CASSPPRPNYGYTF. DNA of the CDR3: TGTGCCAGCAGTCCCCCCAGGCCCAACTATGGCTACACCTTC.

The rearrangement joins TRBV3-1 (or the pseudogene TRBV3-2) to TRBJ1-1, with TRBD1 identical over 7 bases. V dropped 0 bases and J dropped 5; count of bases not matched to a gene: 6. Germline lookup yields CDR1 LGHDT and CDR2 YNNKEL (reference sequence). This CDR3 has 15 amino acids. As DNA, the CDR3 is TGTGCCAGCAGCCAAGACAGGGGGTATGGGACTGAAGCTTTCTTT. Its translation is CASSQDRGYGTEAFF.

The V call is TRBV2, the J call TRBJ1-5, with TRBD1 as a possible D gene (5 bases). CDR1 SNHLY and CDR2 FYNNEI come from the germline V gene. The CDR3 extends over 15 amino acids. Trimming took off 4 bases at V and 0 bases at J, with 10 bases between the two ends. CDR3 nucleotide sequence: TGTGCCAGCAGTGCAGACAGTAATAGCAATCAGCCCCAGCATTTT. Its translation: CASSADSNSNQPQHF.

The J gene is TRBJ1-4, the V gene TRBV18; D is perhaps TRBD1 (6 bases). Per germline, CDR1 KGHSH and CDR2 LQKENI. The CDR3 is made up of 16 amino acids. The germline V and J ends were trimmed by 4 bases and 7 bases, with 19 bases remaining between them. The CDR3 coding sequence is TGTGCCAGCTCACAACCAACTAGGGACATTTTTGAAAAACTGTTTTTT. Its protein is CASSQPTRDIFEKLFF. The complete variable domain, with remaining parts taken from reference TRBV18 and TRBJ1-4, reads NAGVMQNPRHLVRRRGQEARLRCSPMKGHSHVYWYRQLPEEGLKFMVYLQKENIIDESGMPKERFSAEFPKEGPSILRIQQVVRGDSAAYFCASSQPTRDIFEKLFFGSGTQLSVL.

V gene TRBV28 combines with J gene TRBJ1-5; weak D call: TRBD1 (5 bases). V lost 5 bases and J 5 bases, leaving 7 bases between the germline ends. CDR3 size: 12 residues. CDR1 MDHEN and CDR2 SYDVKM come from the germline V gene. The CDR3 sequence: CASSTGDQPQHF. The CDR3 DNA reads TGTGCCAGCAGTACAGGTGATCAGCCCCAGCATTTT. Full variable domain (outside the CDR3, taken from reference TRBV28 and TRBJ1-5): DVKVTQSSRYLVKRTGEKVFLECVQDMDHENMFWYRQDPGLGLRLIYFSYDVKMKEKGDIPEGYSVSREKKERFSLILESASTNQTSMYLCASSTGDQPQHFGDGTRLSIL.

The V call is TRBV5-1, the J call TRBJ2-7; D is perhaps TRBD2 (5 bases). Germline V lookup: CDR1 SGHRS, CDR2 YFSETQ. V dropped 0 bases and J dropped 2 bases, with 21 bases sitting between them. The CDR3 runs 18 residues. This chain's CDR3 is CASSLDWTAGVRAYEQYF. CDR3 in DNA: TGCGCCAGCAGCTTGGATTGGACTGCGGGCGTACGAGCCTACGAGCAGTACTTC.

The V call is TRBV5-1, the J call TRBJ2-1; TRBD2 aligns across 12 bases. Germline V gene sequence: CDR1 SGHRS, CDR2 YFSETQ. J lost 7 bases, V lost 6 bases, and 5 bases had no gene match. CDR3 length: 14 amino acids. The CDR3 sequence: CASNPSGRGNEQFF. The CDR3 nucleotides read TGCGCCAGCAATCCTAGCGGGAGGGGAAATGAGCAGTTCTTC.

This clone was counted between two and nine times. The chain links TRBV12-3 or TRBV12-4 to TRBJ1-2, with 8 bases that match TRBD1. After removal of 5 bases from V and 7 bases from J, the junction contained 3 bases not matched to a gene. CDR3 length equals 12 residues. The CDR3 DNA is TGTGCCAGCAGTCGACAGGGGTTTGGCTACACCTTC. Translation: CASSRQGFGYTF.